The present T cell receptor beta chain was sequenced within a study of early T cells in non-severe SARS-CoV-2 infection. The overall study: Sequenced bulk RNA came from whole blood that was unsorted, and chains were unpaired.

This clonotype was recorded at least ten times. This CDR3 has 14 residues. The V gene's germline CDR1 is SGHDN and CDR2 FVKESK. J was trimmed by 6 bases and V by 8 bases; bases with no gene match: 13. TCRdb re-called the 5' RACE reads with MiXCR, one entry per CDR3 protein. Seen here are roughly 76,000 distinct CDR3 sequences, more than 10% observed once, and the top ten hold around 4.3%. This chain joins TRBV14 and TRBJ2-7; the match to TRBD1 covers 7 bases. The receptor was derived from an adult who was a healthcare worker with PCR-confirmed SARS-CoV-2 infection or an uninfected control (not recorded which). Sequencing input: whole blood. The DNA for the CDR3 is TGTGCCAGCGCCGATTACAGGGGATCGAGCGAGCAGTACTTC. Encoded protein: CASADYRGSSEQYF.